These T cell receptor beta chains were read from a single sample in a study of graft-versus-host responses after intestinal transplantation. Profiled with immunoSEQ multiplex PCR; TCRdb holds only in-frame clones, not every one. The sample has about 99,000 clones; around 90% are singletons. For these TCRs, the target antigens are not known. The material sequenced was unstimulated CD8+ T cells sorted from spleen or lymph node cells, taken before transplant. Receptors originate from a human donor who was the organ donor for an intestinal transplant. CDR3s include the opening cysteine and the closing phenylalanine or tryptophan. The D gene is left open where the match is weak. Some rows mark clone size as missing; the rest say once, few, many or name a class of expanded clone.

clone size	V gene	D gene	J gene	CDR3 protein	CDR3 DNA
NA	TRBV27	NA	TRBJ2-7	CASSFGQSYEQYF	TGTGCCAGCAGTTTTGGACAATCCTACGAGCAGTACTTC
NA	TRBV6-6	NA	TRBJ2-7	CASRNSTFHEQYF	TGTGCCAGCAGAAACTCCACTTTCCACGAGCAGTACTTC
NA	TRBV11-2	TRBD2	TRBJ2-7	CASSPLSGLAAHYEQYF	TGTGCCAGCAGCCCATTGTCGGGGCTAGCGGCCCACTACGAGCAGTACTTC
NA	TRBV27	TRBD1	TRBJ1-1	CAVRAGTEYTEAFF	TGTGCCGTGCGAGCCGGGACAGAATACACTGAAGCTTTCTTT
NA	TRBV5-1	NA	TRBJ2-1	CASSGSNEQFF	TGCGCCAGCAGCGGGAGCAATGAGCAGTTCTTC
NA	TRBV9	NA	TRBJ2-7	CASSVGWGLSYEQYF	TGTGCCAGCAGCGTAGGCTGGGGGCTCAGCTACGAGCAGTACTTC
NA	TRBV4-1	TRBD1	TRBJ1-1	CASSLRTGKNTEAFF	TGCGCCAGCAGCTTACGGACAGGGAAGAACACTGAAGCTTTCTTT
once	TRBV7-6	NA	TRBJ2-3	CASSKYVPGVILDTQYF	TGTGCCAGCAGCAAATATGTACCGGGAGTGATCTTGGATACGCAGTATTTT
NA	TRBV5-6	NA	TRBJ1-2	CASSFRSMGIAF	TGTGCCAGCAGCTTTCGGTCTATGGGCATCGCCTTC
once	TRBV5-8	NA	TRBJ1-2	CASSSTRTGYDGYTF	TGTGCCAGCAGCTCGACCCGCACAGGGTATGACGGCTACACCTTC
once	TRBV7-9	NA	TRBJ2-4	CASMGHKNIQYF	TGTGCCAGCATGGGACATAAAAACATTCAGTACTTC